This TCR beta chain was obtained from a study of neurological immune-mediated disorders. TCRdb ran MiXCR on the 5' RACE reads and lists one entry per CDR3 protein. The sample carries some 46,000 distinct CDR3 sequences, about 9.3% recorded once. Unsorted libraries were prepared from 2 million PBMCs held at -80 C. This CDR3 comprises 16 residues. CDR1 and CDR2 from the germline V gene are DFQATT and SNEGSKA (reference sequence). The V gene end was trimmed by 1 base and the J gene end by 7 bases; junction bases not matched to a gene: 9. In this sample, this clonotype turned up many times. The clonotype comes from an older man with HTLV-1-associated myelopathy (HAM/TSP). The sample consisted of PBMCs. This chain links TRBV20-1 with TRBJ2-3; 12 bases are a match to TRBD2. Written as DNA, the CDR3 is TGCAGTGCTAGAGCCCCGACTAGCGGGAGTGGATATACGCAGTATTTT. Protein product: CSARAPTSGSGYTQYF.